This TCR beta chain was retrieved from a study of technical replicates of blood from a few donors (dated by TCRdb to 2017 to 2019). Per the germline V gene (reference sequence), LNHDA is the CDR1 and SQIVND is the CDR2. At the junction V is shortened by 6 bases and J by 4 bases, with 18 bases in between. CDR3 length: 15 amino acids, cysteine to phenylalanine. Only CDR3 DNA remains: 45 bases, in frame from the first base. Libraries were prepared through the immunoSEQ multiplex PCR assay. In its TCRdb copy, this immuneACCESS table keeps in-frame sequences only and misses some clones. Where compared with another copy, unresolved V genes explain less than half of these, and the others have no known cause. The sample table records approximately 76,000 clones; around 85% of these occur just once. The ten most abundant clones make up approximately 4.6% of the sample. As concerns this clone: There is no known antigen for this receptor. Per-base quality was not reported, and no clone a single base away is much larger than it.

The source of this sequence is a human donor in good health. Some clones in this sample may be carry-over from other donors' samples. In this chain, TRBV19 is recombined with TRBJ2-5; the D gene lacks a confident call. The source material was PBMCs. This receptor carries the CDR3 CASSPTVPPGETQYF. The DNA reads TGTGCCAGTAGCCCAACCGTCCCCCCGGGAGAGACCCAGTACTTC.